This T cell receptor beta chain was captured in a study of monozygotic twins with cystic fibrosis. Study-level background: Library input was about 3.3 micrograms of fragmented DNA, with 15 PCR cycles.

Deletions cut 0 bases from V and 0 bases from J, with 3 bases between. The CDR3 is 13 amino acids. CDR1 is SGHRS and CDR2 is YFSETQ in the germline V gene. Some clones are missing from TCRdb's copy, which holds only in-frame ones; the method was immunoSEQ multiplex PCR. The repertoire has tens of thousands of clones, roughly 96% of them found once; the top ten carry more than 0.15%. This sequence originates from a girl aged 2 to 9 with cystic fibrosis. The specimen sequenced was blood. The gene calls are TRBV5-1 and TRBJ1-2; D is undetermined. Written as DNA, the CDR3 is TGCGCCAGCAGCTTGGAGGCTAACTATGGCTACACCTTC. Its translation: CASSLEANYGYTF.